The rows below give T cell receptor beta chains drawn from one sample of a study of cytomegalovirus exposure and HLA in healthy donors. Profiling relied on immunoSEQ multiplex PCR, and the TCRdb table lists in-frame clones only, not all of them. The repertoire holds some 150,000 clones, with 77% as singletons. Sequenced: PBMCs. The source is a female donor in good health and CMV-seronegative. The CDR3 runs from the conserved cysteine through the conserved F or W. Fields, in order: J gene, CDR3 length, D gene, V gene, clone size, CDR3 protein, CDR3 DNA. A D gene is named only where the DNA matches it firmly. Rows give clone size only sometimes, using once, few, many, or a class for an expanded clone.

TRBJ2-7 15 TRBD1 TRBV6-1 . CASSITGTGRYEQYF TGTGCCAGCAGTATAACCGGGACAGGGCGGTACGAGCAGTACTTC
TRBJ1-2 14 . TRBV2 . CASLPDSHVPGYTF TGTGCCAGCTTGCCGGACAGCCACGTACCAGGCTACACCTTC
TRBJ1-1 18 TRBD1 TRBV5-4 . CASSGTPGTGNMNTEAFF TGTGCCAGCAGCGGGACTCCCGGGACAGGAAACATGAACACTGAAGCTTTCTTT
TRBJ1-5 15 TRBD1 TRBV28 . CASSTGQGTNQPQHF TGTGCCAGCAGTACGGGACAGGGGACCAATCAGCCCCAGCATTTT
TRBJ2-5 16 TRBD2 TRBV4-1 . CASSQGLAGGLETQYF TGCGCCAGCAGCCAAGGACTAGCGGGGGGGCTTGAGACCCAGTACTTC
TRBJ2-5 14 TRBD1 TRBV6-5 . CASSPGTGKETQYF TGTGCCAGCAGTCCCGGGACAGGGAAAGAGACCCAGTACTTC
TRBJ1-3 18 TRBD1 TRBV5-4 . CASSLGAGQGFSGNTIYF TGTGCCAGCAGCTTGGGGGCCGGACAGGGATTCTCTGGAAACACCATATATTTT
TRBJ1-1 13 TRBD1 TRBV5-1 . CASRTDRDSEAFF TGCGCCAGCAGGACGGACAGGGACTCTGAAGCTTTCTTT
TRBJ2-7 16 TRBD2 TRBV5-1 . CASSSRTSGASYEQYF TGCGCCAGCAGCTCCAGGACTAGCGGGGCCTCCTACGAGCAGTACTTC
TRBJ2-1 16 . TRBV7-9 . CASSPHSSSSYNEQFF TGTGCCAGCAGCCCCCATTCTAGCAGCTCCTACAATGAGCAGTTCTTC
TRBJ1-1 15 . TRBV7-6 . CASSSRRGWGTEAFF TGTGCCAGCAGCTCCCGAAGGGGATGGGGCACTGAAGCTTTCTTT
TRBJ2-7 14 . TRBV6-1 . CASSLGTYSYEQYF TGTGCCAGCAGTCTCGGGACATACTCCTACGAGCAGTACTTC
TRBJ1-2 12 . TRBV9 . CASSVGRGFYTF TGTGCCAGCAGCGTAGGCCGGGGTTTCTACACCTTC
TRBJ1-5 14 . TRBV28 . CASRYPGKDQPQHF TGTGCCAGTAGGTACCCAGGGAAAGATCAGCCCCAGCATTTT
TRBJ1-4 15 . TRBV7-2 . CASSLGSGFGEKLFF TGTGCCAGCAGCTTAGGTTCGGGGTTTGGAGAAAAACTGTTTTTT
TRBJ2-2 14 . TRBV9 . CASSVQTATGELFF TGTGCCAGCAGCGTCCAGACAGCCACCGGGGAGCTGTTTTTT
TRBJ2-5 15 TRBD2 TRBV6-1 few CASSQLAGGQETQYF TGTGCCAGCAGCCAACTAGCGGGGGGGCAAGAGACCCAGTACTTC
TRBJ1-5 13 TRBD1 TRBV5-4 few CASSIQGNQPQHF TGTGCCAGCAGCATACAGGGGAATCAGCCCCAGCATTTT
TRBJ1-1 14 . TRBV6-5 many CATTYGGLNTEAFF TGTGCCACCACTTACGGAGGTTTGAACACTGAAGCTTTCTTT
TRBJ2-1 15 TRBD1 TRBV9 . CASSIGTGPLNEQFF TGTGCCAGCAGCATAGGGACAGGCCCCCTAAATGAGCAGTTCTTC
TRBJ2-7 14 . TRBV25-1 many CASSEGGEPYEQYF TGTGCCAGCAGTGAGGGAGGCGAACCGTACGAGCAGTACTTC
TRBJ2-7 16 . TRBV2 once CASSDGSGGYTYEQYF TGTGCCAGCAGTGACGGATCTGGGGGGTACACCTACGAGCAGTACTTC
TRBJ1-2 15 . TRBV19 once CASSDLSGVAYGYTF TGTGCCAGTAGTGATTTGTCGGGTGTCGCCTATGGCTACACCTTC
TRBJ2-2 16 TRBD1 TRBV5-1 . CASSLAGTGFTGELFF TGCGCCAGCAGCTTGGCCGGGACAGGGTTCACCGGGGAGCTGTTTTTT
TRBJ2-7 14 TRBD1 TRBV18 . CASSRGQGLDEQYF TGTGCCAGCTCACGGGGACAGGGCCTGGACGAGCAGTACTTC
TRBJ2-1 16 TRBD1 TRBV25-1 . CASSELDRAGKNEQFF TGTGCCAGCAGTGAATTAGACAGGGCTGGGAAAAATGAGCAGTTCTTC
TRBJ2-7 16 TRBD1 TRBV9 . CASSVDPGQGYRGQYF TGTGCCAGCAGCGTAGACCCCGGACAGGGGTATCGTGGGCAGTACTTC
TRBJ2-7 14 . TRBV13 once CASSLEGGKGEQYF TGTGCCAGCAGCTTAGAAGGCGGGAAAGGGGAGCAGTACTTC
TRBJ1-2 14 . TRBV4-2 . CASSQEFQVHGYTF TGTGCCAGCAGCCAAGAATTCCAGGTTCATGGCTACACCTTC
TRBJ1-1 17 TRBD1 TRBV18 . CASSPVGTEVSNTEAFF TGTGCCAGCTCACCGGTCGGGACAGAAGTGTCGAACACTGAAGCTTTCTTT
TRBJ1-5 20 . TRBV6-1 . CASSDVDRKKLLLSNQPQHF TGTGCCAGCAGTGACGTCGACAGGAAAAAGTTACTACTTAGCAATCAGCCCCAGCATTTT
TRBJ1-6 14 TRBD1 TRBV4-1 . CASGPGQTNSPLHF TGCGCCAGCGGCCCGGGACAGACTAATTCACCCCTCCACTTT
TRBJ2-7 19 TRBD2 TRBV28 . CASSSISPSLAGVPYEQYF TGTGCCAGCAGTTCAATATCCCCGTCGCTAGCGGGAGTCCCCTACGAGCAGTACTTC
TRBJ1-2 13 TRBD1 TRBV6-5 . CASSRQGGLGYTF TGTGCCAGCAGTCGACAGGGGGGGCTTGGCTACACCTTC
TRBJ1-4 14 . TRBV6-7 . CASSKTAPNEKLFF TGTGCCAGCAGTAAGACAGCCCCTAATGAAAAACTGTTTTTT
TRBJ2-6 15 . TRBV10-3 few CAIRNMASGANVLTF TGTGCCATCAGGAACATGGCATCTGGGGCCAACGTCCTGACTTTC
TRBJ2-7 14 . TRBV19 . CASSIVGGTYEQYF TGTGCCAGTAGTATAGTTGGCGGAACCTACGAGCAGTACTTC
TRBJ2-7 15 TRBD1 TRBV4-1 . CASSYGQGPSYEQYF TGCGCCAGCAGCTACGGACAGGGGCCGTCCTACGAGCAGTACTTC
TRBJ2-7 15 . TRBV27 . CASSLSRTAIYEQYF TGTGCCAGCAGTTTATCAAGGACAGCTATCTACGAGCAGTACTTC
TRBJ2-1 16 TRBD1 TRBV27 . CASRYGGTGRINEQFF TGTGCCAGCAGATACGGTGGGACAGGGAGAATCAATGAGCAGTTCTTC
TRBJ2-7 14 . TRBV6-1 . CASSRTDGNYEQYF TGTGCCAGCTCCCGGACAGACGGAAACTACGAGCAGTACTTC
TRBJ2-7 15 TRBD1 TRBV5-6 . CASNNPGTGAYEQYF TGTGCCAGCAACAATCCCGGGACAGGGGCCTACGAGCAGTACTTC
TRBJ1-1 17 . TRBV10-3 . CAISGDAGVAANTEAFF TGTGCCATCAGCGGCGACGCGGGGGTGGCGGCGAACACTGAAGCTTTCTTT
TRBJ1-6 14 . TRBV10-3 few CAISDRQGSSPLHF TGTGCCATCAGTGATCGGCAGGGCAGTTCACCCCTCCACTTT